This is a list of T cell receptor beta chains from one sample in a study of Ad26.COV2.S vaccination and SARS-CoV-2 variants. Some clones are missing from TCRdb's copy, which holds only in-frame ones; the method was immunoSEQ multiplex PCR. The table includes roughly 380,000 clones, under 95% detected once. This material consisted of peripheral blood, taken after recovery from COVID-19. These receptor sequences come from a human donor who had recovered from COVID-19. CDR3s include the opening cysteine and the closing phenylalanine or tryptophan. The D gene is left open where the match is weak. Clone size appears in some rows only: once, few, many, or a class for an expanded clone.

cdr3_length: 15
j_call: TRBJ2-5
d_call: TRBD1
clone_size: NA
v_call: TRBV19
cdr3_aa: CASSTQGQGQETQYF
cdr3_nt: TGTGCCAGTAGTACCCAGGGACAGGGCCAAGAGACCCAGTACTTC

cdr3_length: 17
j_call: TRBJ2-2
d_call: NA
clone_size: NA
v_call: TRBV18
cdr3_aa: CASSPPGGAPNTGELFF
cdr3_nt: TGTGCCAGCTCACCACCGGGGGGGGCACCGAACACCGGGGAGCTGTTTTTT

cdr3_length: 14
j_call: TRBJ2-7
d_call: NA
clone_size: NA
v_call: TRBV27
cdr3_aa: CASSLFPGGGEQYF
cdr3_nt: TGTGCCAGCAGTTTATTCCCCGGTGGAGGAGAGCAGTACTTC

cdr3_length: 19
j_call: TRBJ1-2
d_call: NA
clone_size: NA
v_call: TRBV11-2
cdr3_aa: CASSLGRSRELSMNYGYTF
cdr3_nt: TGTGCCAGCAGCTTAGGCCGGTCCAGGGAGCTCTCTATGAACTATGGCTACACCTTC

cdr3_length: 16
j_call: TRBJ1-2
d_call: NA
clone_size: NA
v_call: TRBV29-1
cdr3_aa: CSVEWGSTNSNYGYTF
cdr3_nt: TGCAGCGTTGAATGGGGCAGCACAAACTCTAACTATGGCTACACCTTC

cdr3_length: 15
j_call: TRBJ1-1
d_call: NA
clone_size: NA
v_call: TRBV9
cdr3_aa: CASSVGDLRDTEAFF
cdr3_nt: TGTGCCAGCAGCGTAGGCGACCTCAGGGACACTGAAGCTTTCTTT

cdr3_length: 15
j_call: TRBJ1-2
d_call: TRBD1
clone_size: once
v_call: TRBV4-3
cdr3_aa: CASSQGQGFNYGYTF
cdr3_nt: TGCGCCAGCAGCCAAGGACAGGGGTTTAACTATGGCTACACCTTC

cdr3_length: 14
j_call: TRBJ1-2
d_call: TRBD1
clone_size: few
v_call: TRBV6-6
cdr3_aa: CASSTTGGAQGYTF
cdr3_nt: TGTGCCAGCAGTACGACAGGGGGCGCCCAGGGCTACACCTTC

cdr3_length: 14
j_call: TRBJ2-2
d_call: TRBD1
clone_size: NA
v_call: TRBV7-9
cdr3_aa: CASSRGQNTGELFF
cdr3_nt: TGTGCCAGCTCAAGGGGGCAGAACACCGGGGAGCTGTTTTTT

cdr3_length: 11
j_call: TRBJ2-1
d_call: NA
clone_size: NA
v_call: TRBV2
cdr3_aa: CASKGVPEQFF
cdr3_nt: TGTGCCAGCAAGGGGGTTCCTGAGCAGTTCTTC

cdr3_length: 14
j_call: TRBJ2-2
d_call: NA
clone_size: NA
v_call: TRBV19
cdr3_aa: CASKPGLNTGELFF
cdr3_nt: TGTGCCAGTAAGCCGGGACTGAACACCGGGGAGCTGTTTTTT

cdr3_length: 11
j_call: TRBJ2-2
d_call: NA
clone_size: NA
v_call: TRBV29-1
cdr3_aa: CSVQNTGELFF
cdr3_nt: TGCAGCGTCCAGAACACCGGGGAGCTGTTTTTT

cdr3_length: 16
j_call: TRBJ2-5
d_call: NA
clone_size: NA
v_call: TRBV15
cdr3_aa: CATSRDLGGSGETQYF
cdr3_nt: TGTGCCACCAGCAGAGATCTGGGGGGATCAGGCGAGACCCAGTACTTC

cdr3_length: 14
j_call: TRBJ1-2
d_call: NA
clone_size: NA
v_call: TRBV5-6
cdr3_aa: CASSLGDALYGYTF
cdr3_nt: TGTGCCAGCAGCTTAGGGGACGCGCTCTATGGCTACACCTTC

cdr3_length: 13
j_call: TRBJ2-3
d_call: NA
clone_size: NA
v_call: TRBV2
cdr3_aa: CASSASGPDTQYF
cdr3_nt: TGTGCCAGCAGTGCCTCAGGGCCAGATACGCAGTATTTT

cdr3_length: 16
j_call: TRBJ1-1
d_call: NA
clone_size: once
v_call: TRBV19
cdr3_aa: CASSIWTGAVTWEAFF
cdr3_nt: TGTGCCAGTAGTATATGGACGGGGGCAGTAACCTGGGAAGCTTTCTTT

cdr3_length: 16
j_call: TRBJ2-1
d_call: NA
clone_size: once
v_call: TRBV7-2
cdr3_aa: CASSSRGVSSYNEQFF
cdr3_nt: TGTGCCAGCAGCTCAAGAGGGGTGAGCTCCTACAATGAGCAGTTCTTC

cdr3_length: 16
j_call: TRBJ1-5
d_call: NA
clone_size: NA
v_call: TRBV19
cdr3_aa: CASSAGAGYSNQPQHF
cdr3_nt: TGTGCCAGTAGTGCAGGGGCGGGGTATAGCAATCAGCCCCAGCATTTT

cdr3_length: 14
j_call: TRBJ1-5
d_call: NA
clone_size: NA
v_call: TRBV6-5
cdr3_aa: CASSYLGTNQPQHF
cdr3_nt: TGTGCCAGCAGTTACCTCGGAACGAATCAGCCCCAGCATTTT

cdr3_length: 18
j_call: TRBJ2-7
d_call: TRBD1
clone_size: once
v_call: TRBV7-6
cdr3_aa: CASSLAWGLDRGGGEQYF
cdr3_nt: TGTGCCAGCAGCTTAGCGTGGGGGCTCGACAGGGGAGGAGGTGAGCAGTACTTC

cdr3_length: 14
j_call: TRBJ1-1
d_call: NA
clone_size: once
v_call: TRBV11-3
cdr3_aa: CASSFGGANTEAFF
cdr3_nt: TGTGCCAGCAGCTTTGGTGGGGCCAACACTGAAGCTTTCTTT

cdr3_length: 17
j_call: TRBJ2-3
d_call: TRBD2
clone_size: NA
v_call: TRBV5-1
cdr3_aa: CASKIQLAGGSTDTQYF
cdr3_nt: TGCGCCAGCAAAATCCAACTAGCGGGGGGTAGCACAGATACGCAGTATTTT

cdr3_length: 14
j_call: TRBJ1-1
d_call: TRBD1
clone_size: NA
v_call: TRBV19
cdr3_aa: CASSHRQGYTEAFF
cdr3_nt: TGTGCCAGTAGTCATCGACAGGGTTACACTGAAGCTTTCTTT

cdr3_length: 13
j_call: TRBJ2-5
d_call: NA
clone_size: once
v_call: TRBV25-1
cdr3_aa: CASSLDWQETQYF
cdr3_nt: TGTGCCAGCAGCTTAGATTGGCAAGAGACCCAGTACTTC

cdr3_length: 16
j_call: TRBJ1-2
d_call: TRBD1
clone_size: NA
v_call: TRBV3-1/TRBV3-2
cdr3_aa: CASSQDLQGLSYGYTF
cdr3_nt: TGTGCCAGCAGCCAAGATCTACAGGGGCTCTCCTATGGCTACACCTTC

cdr3_length: 13
j_call: TRBJ1-1
d_call: TRBD1
clone_size: NA
v_call: TRBV5-4
cdr3_aa: CASTIKQGTEAFF
cdr3_nt: TGTGCCAGCACCATAAAACAGGGGACTGAAGCTTTCTTT

cdr3_length: 13
j_call: TRBJ1-1
d_call: TRBD1
clone_size: NA
v_call: TRBV5-1
cdr3_aa: CASAKDRATEAFF
cdr3_nt: TGCGCCAGCGCCAAGGACAGGGCCACTGAAGCTTTCTTT

cdr3_length: 14
j_call: TRBJ2-5
d_call: TRBD2
clone_size: NA
v_call: TRBV11-2
cdr3_aa: CASSPGLPKETQYF
cdr3_nt: TGTGCCAGCAGCCCGGGACTACCTAAAGAGACCCAGTACTTC

cdr3_length: 15
j_call: TRBJ1-2
d_call: NA
clone_size: NA
v_call: TRBV12-5
cdr3_aa: CASGSLDSRNYGYTF
cdr3_nt: TGTGCTAGTGGTTCCCTCGACTCCAGAAACTATGGCTACACCTTC

cdr3_length: 15
j_call: TRBJ1-2
d_call: TRBD1
clone_size: NA
v_call: TRBV7-2
cdr3_aa: CASSPGTGLNYGYTF
cdr3_nt: TGTGCCAGCAGCCCCGGGACAGGTCTTAACTATGGCTACACCTTC

cdr3_length: 18
j_call: TRBJ2-7
d_call: TRBD2
clone_size: NA
v_call: TRBV19
cdr3_aa: CASSLSFKISGGFYEQYF
cdr3_nt: TGTGCCAGTAGCCTCTCCTTCAAGATTAGCGGGGGATTCTACGAGCAGTACTTC

cdr3_length: 12
j_call: TRBJ1-5
d_call: NA
clone_size: once
v_call: TRBV3-1/TRBV3-2
cdr3_aa: CASSQDMQPQHF
cdr3_nt: TGTGCCAGCAGCCAAGATATGCAGCCCCAGCATTTT

cdr3_length: 15
j_call: TRBJ1-3
d_call: NA
clone_size: few
v_call: TRBV6-2/TRBV6-3
cdr3_aa: CASSIDNNSGNTIYF
cdr3_nt: TGTGCCAGCAGTATCGACAACAACTCTGGAAACACCATATATTTT

cdr3_length: 18
j_call: TRBJ1-2
d_call: TRBD1
clone_size: few
v_call: TRBV7-6
cdr3_aa: CASSFSRGGKGWNYGYTF
cdr3_nt: TGTGCCAGCAGCTTCTCCAGGGGGGGCAAGGGCTGGAACTATGGCTACACCTTC

cdr3_length: 13
j_call: TRBJ2-6
d_call: NA
clone_size: NA
v_call: TRBV18
cdr3_aa: CASSPPGERVLTF
cdr3_nt: TGTGCCAGCTCACCACCCGGGGAACGCGTCCTGACTTTC

cdr3_length: 13
j_call: TRBJ1-2
d_call: NA
clone_size: NA
v_call: TRBV3-1/TRBV3-2
cdr3_aa: CASSQGFNYGYTF
cdr3_nt: TGTGCCAGCAGCCAAGGGTTCAACTATGGCTACACCTTC

cdr3_length: 18
j_call: TRBJ1-1
d_call: TRBD1
clone_size: NA
v_call: TRBV5-5
cdr3_aa: CASSQGQGGLSDYAEAFF
cdr3_nt: TGTGCCAGCAGCCAGGGACAGGGAGGGCTCTCAGACTACGCCGAAGCTTTCTTT

cdr3_length: 15
j_call: TRBJ2-5
d_call: NA
clone_size: once
v_call: TRBV5-1
cdr3_aa: CASSLAPGIQETQYF
cdr3_nt: TGCGCCAGCAGCTTGGCCCCAGGGATTCAAGAGACCCAGTACTTC

cdr3_length: 14
j_call: TRBJ2-7
d_call: TRBD1
clone_size: NA
v_call: TRBV7-8
cdr3_aa: CASSSGQGGYEQYF
cdr3_nt: TGTGCCAGCAGCTCCGGACAGGGGGGATACGAGCAGTACTTC

cdr3_length: 15
j_call: TRBJ2-1
d_call: NA
clone_size: NA
v_call: TRBV9
cdr3_aa: CASSVDRGIGNEQFF
cdr3_nt: TGTGCCAGCAGCGTCGATCGGGGGATAGGGAATGAGCAGTTCTTC

cdr3_length: 15
j_call: TRBJ2-7
d_call: TRBD2
clone_size: NA
v_call: TRBV3-1/TRBV3-2
cdr3_aa: CASSQPGLTLYEQYF
cdr3_nt: TGTGCCAGCAGCCAGCCGGGACTAACCCTCTACGAGCAGTACTTC